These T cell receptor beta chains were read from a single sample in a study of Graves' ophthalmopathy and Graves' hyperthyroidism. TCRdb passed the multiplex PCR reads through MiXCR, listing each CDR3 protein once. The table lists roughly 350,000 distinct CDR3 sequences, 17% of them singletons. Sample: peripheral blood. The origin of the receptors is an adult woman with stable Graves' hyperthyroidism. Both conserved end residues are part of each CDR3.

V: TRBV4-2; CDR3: CASSQVSSGNHEQYF
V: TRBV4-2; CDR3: CASSQLAGQAKNIQYF
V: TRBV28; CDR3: CASNPGTSGYGFGIQYF
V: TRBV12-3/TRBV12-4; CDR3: CASSFLWGTEAFF
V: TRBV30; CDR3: CAWSPGQGANIQYF
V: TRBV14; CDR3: CASSQVTGGSYEQYF
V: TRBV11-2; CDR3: CASMGRTEAFF
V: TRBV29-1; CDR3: CSVELADSSYEQYF
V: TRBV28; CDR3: CATLDRGDYGYTF
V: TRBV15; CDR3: CATSRPPVGRNPNQPQHF